Each of the 28 T cell receptor beta chains below was sequenced from the same sample in a study of metastatic and nonmetastatic thyroid tumors (dated by TCRdb to the early 2020s). Receptors were amplified or captured by PCR. TCRdb lists the instrument as Illumina HiSeq 4000. TCRdb took the public reads, trimmed them with fastp at Q25, ran MiXCR for clone calling and kept in-frame beta chains. The sample table lists 25,000 or so clones, over 15% of them with a count of one. The top ten hold 4% to 5.5% of the sample. Before undergoing thyroid surgery, none of the patients had been given any kind of treatment. Material: blood. These receptors all come from a female donor with papillary thyroid cancer or a benign thyroid nodule (not recorded which). Some clones in this sample may be carry-over from other donors' samples.

The chain couples TRBV12-3 or TRBV12-4 to TRBJ1-4; D is undetermined. V was clipped by 9 bases and J by 8 bases, with 19 bases between them. The CDR3 totals 14 residues. The CDR3 is CASSGSALPEKLFF. CDR3 DNA sequence: TGTGCCAGTAGCGGGAGTGCTCTCCCCGAAAAACTGTTTTTT.

This clone was seen ten or more times. This chain joins TRBV13 and TRBJ2-1, with a possible D match to TRBD1 (6 bases). The V gene's germline CDR1 is PRHDT and CDR2 FYEKMQ (reference sequence). The CDR3 runs 16 residues. V lost 4 bases and J 0 bases, leaving 13 bases between the germline ends. The DNA of the CDR3 is TGTGCCAGCAGCTCCCGGGACAAGATCTCCTACAATGAGCAGTTCTTC. Its translation: CASSSRDKISYNEQFF.

This clone occurred many times. V and J are TRBV30 and TRBJ1-3; D not certain. Germline CDR1 is GTSNPN and CDR2 is SVGIG (reference sequence). CDR3 length equals 19 residues. Deletions cut 4 bases from V and 0 bases from J, with 25 bases between. CDR3 sequence (DNA): TGTGCCTGGACGAAAGGGAACTTCATCCTCAGGAGCTCTGGAAACACCATATATTTT. The encoded protein is CAWTKGNFILRSSGNTIYF.

This clone has a count of ten or more. A much bigger clone sits one base away, suggesting this may be a read error. Different DNA sequences within this sample yield the same CDR3. The chain carries TRBV27 and TRBJ2-5, with D possibly being TRBD1 (5 bases). Germline V lookup: CDR1 MNHEY, CDR2 SMNVEV (reference sequence). This CDR3 is 15 amino acids long. DNA of the CDR3: TGCGCCAGCAGTCAGTACTGGGGCGGACAAGAGACCCAGTACTTC. Protein: CASSQYWGGQETQYF.

The chain employs TRBV12-3 or TRBV12-4 and TRBJ1-2, with D maybe TRBD1 (5 bases). The V and J ends lost 6 bases and 11 bases respectively, with 28 bases between them. The CDR3 is made up of 16 amino acids. The CDR3 DNA reads TGTGCCAGCAGCCAGGGTCGATTTCCGGGAGTGAGCGGATACACCTTC. This codes for CASSQGRFPGVSGYTF.

This clone was observed at least ten times. The gene calls are TRBV27 and TRBJ2-3; TRBD2 agrees at 12 bases. Germline loops: CDR1 MNHEY, CDR2 SMNVEV (reference sequence). Losses at the gene ends were 5 bases for V and 6 bases for J; bases not matched to a gene: 9. This CDR3 spans 16 amino acids. DNA for the CDR3: TGTGCCAGCAGTCAGGCTAGCGGGAGGGCCATGGATACGCAGTATTTT. Translated, it gives CASSQASGRAMDTQYF.

The sample holds many counts of this clone. In nucleotides, the CDR3 is TGCGCCAGCAGTGGGCAGGGAGATGAGCAGTTCTTC. It codes for CASSGQGDEQFF. This chain joins TRBV10-2 and TRBJ2-1; perhaps D is TRBD1 or TRBD2 (5 bases each). Germline V gene data show CDR1 as WSHSY and CDR2 as SAAADI. The V end lost 4 bases, the J end lost 8 bases, and 9 bases lay between the germline ends. This CDR3 has 12 amino acids.

This clone was observed many times. This same CDR3 is encoded by further DNA sequences in the sample. This CDR3 reads CASQEGLRNEQFF. CDR3 in DNA: TGTGCCAGCCAAGAAGGGTTGAGGAATGAGCAGTTCTTC. This chain uses TRBV12-3 or TRBV12-4 with TRBJ2-1; D remains ambiguous. V lost 8 bases and J lost 7, with 15 bases in between. This CDR3 is 13 amino acids long.

The chain combines TRBV20-1 with TRBJ1-6; no clear D gene. Germline V lookup: CDR1 DFQATT, CDR2 SNEGSKA (reference sequence). CDR3 length: 14 residues. Between the trimmed V and J ends, which lost 6 bases and 7 bases, there was a span of 16 bases. CDR3 coding DNA: TGCAGTGCCGCCAGCGGTGTGAACAATTCACCCCTCCACTTT. Its translation is CSAASGVNNSPLHF.

This rearrangement joins TRBV10-2 to TRBJ2-2, with no clear D. The CDR3 totals 14 residues. Trimming cost V 6 bases and J 4 bases, with 12 bases left between them. Germline CDR1 reads WSHSY; CDR2 reads SAAADI. CDR3 sequence: CASRPGITTGELFF. The CDR3, as DNA: TGCGCCAGCAGGCCGGGCATAACCACCGGGGAGCTGTTTTTT.

This clone was seen ten or more times. The rearrangement links TRBV20-1 to TRBJ2-7; maybe TRBD2 (6 bases). The length of the CDR3 is 14 residues. Trimming left V 5 bases short and J 1 base short, with 15 bases between. Germline assignment: CDR1 DFQATT and CDR2 SNEGSKA (reference sequence). CDR3 DNA sequence: TGCAGTGCTTACTATAGCGGTTTATCCTACGAGCAGTACTTC. This codes for CSAYYSGLSYEQYF.

This clone was observed at least ten times. J is TRBJ2-1 and V is TRBV19; the match to TRBD2 covers 10 bases. V lost 1 base, J lost 3 bases, and 9 bases stayed unmatched. The CDR3 runs to 18 residues. From germline, CDR1 is LNHDA and CDR2 SQIVND (reference sequence). The DNA of the CDR3 is TGTGCCAGTAGTATAGCTACTAGCGGGGCGCCCGTCTACAATGAGCAGTTCTTC. Protein: CASSIATSGAPVYNEQFF.

This clone was seen at least ten times. The gene calls are TRBV20-1 and TRBJ2-5; D might be TRBD2 (5 bases). The CDR3 length is 14 residues. V was shortened by 0 bases and J by 2 bases, with 10 bases between the two germline ends. CDR1 is DFQATT, CDR2 SNEGSKA, per germline (reference sequence). The DNA for the CDR3 is TGCAGTGCTAGAGATATGAGACTACAAGAGACCCAGTACTTC. This sequence encodes CSARDMRLQETQYF.

On this clone itself: One end of the junction does not line up with germline, which may come from a read error. This chain links TRBV7-6 with TRBJ1-3, with TRBD1 matching 9 bases. CDR3 size: 16 residues. Per the germline V gene, CDR1 is SGHVS and CDR2 is FNYEAQ. CDR3 DNA: TGTACCAGCAGCCGAACGACAGGGGGCTCTGGAAACACCATATATTTT. This codes for CTSSRTTGGSGNTIYF.

With regard to this clone: An end of the junction does not agree with germline; a read error may underlie this. This chain links TRBV20-1 with TRBJ2-2; D remains unclear. Germline V CDR1 and CDR2: DFQATT, SNEGSKA (reference sequence). This CDR3 is 12 amino acids long. CDR3 DNA: TGCAGTGCTAGATTGTTCACCGGTGAGCTGTTTTTT. Translating gives CSARLFTGELFF.

This clone ranks as medium-sized. V gene TRBV28 combines with J gene TRBJ1-5; no firm D call. The CDR3 runs to 12 residues. The V gene lost 7 bases and the J gene lost 1 base, with 5 bases spanning the gap. CDR1 and CDR2 (germline): MDHEN, SYDVKM. The CDR3 DNA sequence: TGTGCCAGCACAAGAAGCAATCAGCCCCAGCATTTT. It translates to CASTRSNQPQHF. Drawing the rest from reference TRBV28 and TRBJ1-5, the complete variable domain is DVKVTQSSRYLVKRTGEKVFLECVQDMDHENMFWYRQDPGLGLRLIYFSYDVKMKEKGDIPEGYSVSREKKERFSLILESASTNQTSMYLCASTRSNQPQHFGDGTRLSIL.

This clone was counted ten times or more. The chain couples TRBV15 to TRBJ2-5; D possibly corresponds to TRBD1 (6 bases). Trimming removed 4 bases at V and 1 base at J, with 7 bases between. This CDR3 has 13 amino acids. Germline CDR1 is LNHNV and CDR2 is YYDKDF (reference sequence). Written as DNA, the CDR3 is TGTGCCACCAGCAAGGACAGCCAAGAGACCCAGTACTTC. Translating gives CATSKDSQETQYF.

Comment on this clone: A junction boundary mismatches the germline segment, possibly from a read error. The chain couples TRBV5-1 to TRBJ1-2; maybe TRBD1 (5 bases). Germline V lookup: CDR1 SGHRS, CDR2 YFSETQ. The CDR3 has 14 amino acids. The DNA for the CDR3 is TGCGCCAGCAGCTCGGGACGACCTGGGGATGGCCACACCTTC. This codes for CASSSGRPGDGHTF.

This clone occurred many times. This rearrangement joins TRBV12-3 or TRBV12-4 to TRBJ1-2, with D maybe TRBD1 (5 bases). With 6 bases removed from V and 8 bases from J, the gap between germline ends came to 25 bases. This CDR3 region has 16 residues. CDR3 nucleotide sequence: TGTGCCAGCAGCCAGGGTCGATTTCCGGGAGGGAGCGGCTACACCTTC. It yields the protein CASSQGRFPGGSGYTF.

This clone has ten or more counts. The chain recombines TRBV12-3 or TRBV12-4 with TRBJ2-3; possible D gene TRBD1, 6 bases. This CDR3 region has 15 residues. V lost 6 bases and J 0 bases, leaving 13 bases between the germline ends. The CDR3 bases are TGTGCCAGCAGCCCCCAGGGGTCGAGCACAGATACGCAGTATTTT. Its translation is CASSPQGSSTDTQYF.

This clone came up many times. The rearrangement links TRBV12-3 or TRBV12-4 to TRBJ2-3, with 7 bases matching TRBD2. The CDR3 sequence is 18 residues long. J lost 0 bases, V lost 6 bases, and 15 bases had no gene match. CDR3 DNA sequence: TGTGCCAGCAGGGGGGGGTTGAGCTCCCTGGGGAGCACAGATACGCAGTATTTT. Protein product: CASRGGLSSLGSTDTQYF.

In its sample, this clone was seen many times. The rearrangement joins TRBV7-9 to TRBJ2-5; D remains ambiguous. This CDR3 region has 11 residues. Trimming removed 4 bases from V and 5 bases from J, with 5 bases in between. Germline V gene lookup returns CDR1 SEHNR and CDR2 FQNEAQ (reference sequence). The CDR3: CASSWLETQYF. The CDR3 DNA reads as TGTGCCAGCAGCTGGTTGGAGACCCAGTACTTC.

This clone appeared many times. For the CDR3, the DNA is TGTGCCAGCAGCTCCTCTAGCGGGCCCGGAACCCAGTACTTC. It translates to CASSSSSGPGTQYF. V usage is TRBV5-6 and J usage is TRBJ2-5, with 8 bases matching TRBD2. From germline, CDR1 is SGHDT and CDR2 YYEEEE. Unmatched junction bases numbered 9, after V lost 3 bases and J lost 8 bases. The CDR3 spans 14 residues.

The chain links TRBV18 to TRBJ1-2; TRBD1 matches at 7 bases. CDR1 is KGHSH, CDR2 LQKENI, per germline. The CDR3 is 14 amino acids. The V gene end was trimmed by 3 bases and the J gene end by 4 bases; junction bases not matched to a gene: 5. The DNA of the CDR3 is TGTGCCAGCTCACCTGGACAGGACTTCTATGGCTACACCTTC. This gives the protein CASSPGQDFYGYTF.

This clone has a count of ten or more. The chain is built from TRBV29-1 and TRBJ2-1, with TRBD1 identical over 7 bases. Per germline, CDR1 SQVTM and CDR2 ANQGSEA. Trimming cost V 1 base and J 4 bases; bases outside gene matches: 7. The CDR3 is 15 residues long. Here the CDR3 DNA reads TGCAGCGTTGAAGCTCCCGGGACAGCTTACAATGAGCAGTTCTTC. Its translation: CSVEAPGTAYNEQFF.

Comments on this clone: At one end, the junction sequence differs from germline, possibly due to a read error. The V gene is TRBV20-1, the J gene TRBJ1-1; D is undetermined. There are 14 residues in the CDR3. The V gene's germline CDR1 is DFQATT and CDR2 SNEGSKA (reference sequence). CDR3 bases: TGCAGTGCTGGAGACCGGGGTGGGCGCACTGAAGCTTTCTTT. Translation gives CSAGDRGGRTEAFF.

The rearrangement links TRBV28 to TRBJ1-1; 8 bases fit TRBD1. Germline-derived CDR1 and CDR2 are MDHEN and SYDVKM. Unmatched junction bases numbered 12, after V lost 2 bases and J lost 1 base. The CDR3 runs 18 residues. CDR3 sequence: CASSLLAGGVRTNTEAFF. DNA for the CDR3: TGTGCCAGCAGTTTACTGGCAGGGGGCGTCAGGACGAACACTGAAGCTTTCTTT.

This clone is categorized as medium-sized. The rearrangement joins TRBV12-3 or TRBV12-4 to TRBJ2-7, with 7 bases fitting TRBD2. This CDR3 is 18 amino acids long. V lost 2 bases and J lost 0; bases outside the gene matches: 13. CDR3 residues: CASSLSGGATYNSYEQYF. The CDR3 bases are TGTGCCAGCAGTTTATCGGGGGGAGCTACCTATAACTCCTACGAGCAGTACTTC.